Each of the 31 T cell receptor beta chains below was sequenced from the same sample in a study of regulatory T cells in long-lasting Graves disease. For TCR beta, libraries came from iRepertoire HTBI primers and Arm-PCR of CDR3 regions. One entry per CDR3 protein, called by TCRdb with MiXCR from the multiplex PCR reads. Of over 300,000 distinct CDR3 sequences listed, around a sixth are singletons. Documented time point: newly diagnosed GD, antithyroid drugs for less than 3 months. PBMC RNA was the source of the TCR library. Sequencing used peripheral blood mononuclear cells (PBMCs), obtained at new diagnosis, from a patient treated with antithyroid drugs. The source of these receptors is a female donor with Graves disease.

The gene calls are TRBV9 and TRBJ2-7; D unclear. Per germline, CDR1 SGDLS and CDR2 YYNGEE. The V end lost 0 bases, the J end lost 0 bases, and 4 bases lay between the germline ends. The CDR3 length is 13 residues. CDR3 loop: CASSVGISYEQYF. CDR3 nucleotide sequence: TGTGCCAGCAGCGTAGGGATCTCCTACGAGCAGTACTTC.

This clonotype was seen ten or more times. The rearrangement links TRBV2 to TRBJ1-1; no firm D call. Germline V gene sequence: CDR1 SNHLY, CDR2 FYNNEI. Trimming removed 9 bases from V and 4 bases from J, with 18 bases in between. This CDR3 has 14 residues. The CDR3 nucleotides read TGTGCCAGAAGTAGTCTTTCGGAAAGCACTGAAGCTTTCTTT. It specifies CARSSLSESTEAFF.

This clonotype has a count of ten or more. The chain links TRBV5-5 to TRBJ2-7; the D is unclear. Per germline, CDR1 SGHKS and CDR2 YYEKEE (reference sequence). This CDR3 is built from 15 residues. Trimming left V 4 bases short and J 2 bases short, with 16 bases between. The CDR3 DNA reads TGTGCCAGCAGCCCTCTGTGGGCTCCGCCCTACGAGCAGTACTTC. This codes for CASSPLWAPPYEQYF.

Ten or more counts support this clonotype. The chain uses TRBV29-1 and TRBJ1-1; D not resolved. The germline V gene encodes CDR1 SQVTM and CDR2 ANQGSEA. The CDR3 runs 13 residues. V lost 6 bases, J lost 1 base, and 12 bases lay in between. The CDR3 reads CSVEMTKNTEAFF. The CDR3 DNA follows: TGCAGCGTGGAGATGACTAAGAACACTGAAGCTTTCTTT.

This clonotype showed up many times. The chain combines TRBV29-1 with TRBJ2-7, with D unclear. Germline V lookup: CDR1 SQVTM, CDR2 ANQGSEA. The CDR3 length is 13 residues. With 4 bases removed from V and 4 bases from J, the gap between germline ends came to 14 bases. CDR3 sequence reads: CSVGLARGYEQYF. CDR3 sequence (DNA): TGCAGCGTTGGGCTCGCAAGAGGATACGAGCAGTACTTC.

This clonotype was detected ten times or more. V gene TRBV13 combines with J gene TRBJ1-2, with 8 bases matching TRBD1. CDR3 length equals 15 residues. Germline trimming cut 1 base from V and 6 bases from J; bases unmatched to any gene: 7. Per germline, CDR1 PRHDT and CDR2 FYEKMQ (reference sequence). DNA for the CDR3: TGTGCCAGCAGCTTAGAACAGGGGGGGTTTCATGGCTACACCTTC. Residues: CASSLEQGGFHGYTF.

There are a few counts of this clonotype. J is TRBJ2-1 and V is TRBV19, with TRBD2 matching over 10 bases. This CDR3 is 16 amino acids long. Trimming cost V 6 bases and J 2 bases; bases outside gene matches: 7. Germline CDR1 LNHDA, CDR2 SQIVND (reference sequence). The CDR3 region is CASSDIAGGTYNEQFF. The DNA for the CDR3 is TGTGCCAGTAGCGACATAGCGGGAGGCACCTACAATGAGCAGTTCTTC.

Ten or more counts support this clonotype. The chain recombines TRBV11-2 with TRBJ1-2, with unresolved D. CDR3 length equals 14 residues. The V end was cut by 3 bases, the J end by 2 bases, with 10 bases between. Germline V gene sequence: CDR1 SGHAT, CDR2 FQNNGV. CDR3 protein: CASSFGRANYGYTF. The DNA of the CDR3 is TGTGCCAGCAGCTTCGGACGGGCGAACTATGGCTACACCTTC. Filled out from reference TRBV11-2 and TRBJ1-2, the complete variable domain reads EAGVAQSPRYKIIEKRQSVAFWCNPISGHATLYWYQQILGQGPKLLIQFQNNGVVDDSQLPKDRFSAERLKGVDSTLKIQPAKLEDSAVYLCASSFGRANYGYTFGSGTRLTVV.

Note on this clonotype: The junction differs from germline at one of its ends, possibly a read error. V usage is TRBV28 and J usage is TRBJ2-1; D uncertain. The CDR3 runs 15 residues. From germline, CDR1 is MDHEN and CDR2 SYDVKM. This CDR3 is CANSFQEMVRNEQFF. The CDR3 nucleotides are TGTGCCAACAGTTTCCAAGAGATGGTACGGAATGAGCAGTTCTTC.

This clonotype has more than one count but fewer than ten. The CDR3 DNA reads TGTGCCAGCAGGATGGGGAGTGAAAAACTGTTTTTT. Its translation: CASRMGSEKLFF. The chain uses TRBV7-2 and TRBJ1-4; D unresolved. Trimming stripped 6 bases from V and 7 bases from J, with 9 bases between. This CDR3 comprises 12 residues. Per germline, CDR1 SGHTA and CDR2 FQGNSA.

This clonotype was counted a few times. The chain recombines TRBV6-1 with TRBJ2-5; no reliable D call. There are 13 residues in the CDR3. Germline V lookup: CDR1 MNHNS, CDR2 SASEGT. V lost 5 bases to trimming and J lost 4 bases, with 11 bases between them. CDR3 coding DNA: TGTGCCAGCAGTAGGAACTTTGGAGAGACCCAGTACTTC. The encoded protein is CASSRNFGETQYF.

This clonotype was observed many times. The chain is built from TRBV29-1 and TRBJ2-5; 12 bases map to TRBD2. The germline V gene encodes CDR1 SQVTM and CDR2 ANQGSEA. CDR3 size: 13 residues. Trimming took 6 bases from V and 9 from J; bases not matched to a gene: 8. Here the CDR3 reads CSVRTSGVLAQYF. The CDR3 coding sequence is TGCAGCGTGCGGACTAGCGGGGTTTTAGCCCAGTACTTC.

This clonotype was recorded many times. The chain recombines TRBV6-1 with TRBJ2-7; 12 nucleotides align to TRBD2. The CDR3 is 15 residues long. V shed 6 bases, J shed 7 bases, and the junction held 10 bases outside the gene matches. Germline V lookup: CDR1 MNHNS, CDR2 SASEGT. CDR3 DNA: TGTGCCAGCAGAGCACCGGGGCTAGCGGGGGGGGAGCAGTACTTC. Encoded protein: CASRAPGLAGGEQYF.

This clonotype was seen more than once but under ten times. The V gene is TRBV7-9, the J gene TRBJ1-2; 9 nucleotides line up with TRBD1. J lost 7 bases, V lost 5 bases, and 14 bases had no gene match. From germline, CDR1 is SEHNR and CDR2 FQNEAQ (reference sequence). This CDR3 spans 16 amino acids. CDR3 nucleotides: TGTGCCAGCAGCGAGACAGGGGGAATAGCGACGTTTGGCTACACCTTC. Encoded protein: CASSETGGIATFGYTF.

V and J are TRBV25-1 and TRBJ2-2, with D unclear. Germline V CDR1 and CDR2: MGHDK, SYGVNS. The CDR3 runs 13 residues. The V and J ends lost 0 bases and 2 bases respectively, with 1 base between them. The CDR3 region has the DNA TGTGCCAGCAGTGAATATAACACCGGGGAGCTGTTTTTT. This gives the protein CASSEYNTGELFF.

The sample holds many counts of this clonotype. CDR3 sequence reads: CAWSYLAEAFF. Written as DNA, the CDR3 is TGTGCCTGGAGTTATTTAGCTGAAGCTTTCTTT. V gene TRBV30 combines with J gene TRBJ1-1; no definite D call. CDR1 and CDR2 from the germline V gene are GTSNPN and SVGIG (reference sequence). The CDR3 is 11 residues long. V was shortened by 2 bases and J by 6 bases, with 7 bases between the two germline ends.

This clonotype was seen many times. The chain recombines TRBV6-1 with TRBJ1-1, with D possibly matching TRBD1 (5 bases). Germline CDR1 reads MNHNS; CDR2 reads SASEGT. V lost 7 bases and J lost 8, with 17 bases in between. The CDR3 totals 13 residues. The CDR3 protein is CASTLGPSGEAFF. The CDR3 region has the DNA TGTGCCAGCACCTTGGGGCCGTCAGGAGAAGCTTTCTTT.

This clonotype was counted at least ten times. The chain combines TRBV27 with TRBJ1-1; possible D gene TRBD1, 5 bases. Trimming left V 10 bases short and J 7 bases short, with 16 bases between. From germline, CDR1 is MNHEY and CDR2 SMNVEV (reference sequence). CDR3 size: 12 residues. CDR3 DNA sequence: TGTGCCACCGGGACTGCGCTTCGTGAAGCTTTCTTT. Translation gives CATGTALREAFF.

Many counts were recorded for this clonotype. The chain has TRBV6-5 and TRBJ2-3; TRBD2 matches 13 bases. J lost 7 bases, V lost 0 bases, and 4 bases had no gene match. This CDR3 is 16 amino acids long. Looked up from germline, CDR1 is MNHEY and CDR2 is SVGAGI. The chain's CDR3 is CASSYSGTSGENTQYF. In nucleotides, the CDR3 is TGTGCCAGCAGTTACTCCGGGACTAGCGGGGAGAATACGCAGTATTTT.

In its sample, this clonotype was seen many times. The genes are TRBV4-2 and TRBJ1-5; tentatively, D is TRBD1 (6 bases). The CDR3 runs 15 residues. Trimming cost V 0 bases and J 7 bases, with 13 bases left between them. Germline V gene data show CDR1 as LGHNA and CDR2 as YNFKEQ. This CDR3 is CASSQEQGIYQPQHF. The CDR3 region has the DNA TGTGCCAGCAGCCAAGAACAGGGAATCTACCAGCCCCAGCATTTT.

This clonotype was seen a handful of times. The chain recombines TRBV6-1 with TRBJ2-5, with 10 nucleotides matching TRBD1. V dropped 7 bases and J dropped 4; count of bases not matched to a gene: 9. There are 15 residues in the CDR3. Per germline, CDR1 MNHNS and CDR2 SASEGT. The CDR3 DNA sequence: TGTGCCAGCATCAAAAGGACAGGGGGTTTAGAGACCCAGTACTTC. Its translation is CASIKRTGGLETQYF.

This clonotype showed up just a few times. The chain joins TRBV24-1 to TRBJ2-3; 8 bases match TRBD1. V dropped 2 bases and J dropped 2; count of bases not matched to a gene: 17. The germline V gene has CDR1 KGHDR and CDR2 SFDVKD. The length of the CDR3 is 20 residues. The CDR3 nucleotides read TGTGCCACCAGTGATTCCGATACAGGGGGGACTCTGAGTTTCACAGATACGCAGTATTTT. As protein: CATSDSDTGGTLSFTDTQYF.

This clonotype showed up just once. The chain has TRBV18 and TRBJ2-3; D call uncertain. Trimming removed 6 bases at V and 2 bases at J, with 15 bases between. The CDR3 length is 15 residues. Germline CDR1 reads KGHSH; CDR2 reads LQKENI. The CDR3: CASSEEPAPTDTQYF. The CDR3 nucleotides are TGTGCCAGCTCCGAGGAGCCAGCACCCACAGATACGCAGTATTTT.

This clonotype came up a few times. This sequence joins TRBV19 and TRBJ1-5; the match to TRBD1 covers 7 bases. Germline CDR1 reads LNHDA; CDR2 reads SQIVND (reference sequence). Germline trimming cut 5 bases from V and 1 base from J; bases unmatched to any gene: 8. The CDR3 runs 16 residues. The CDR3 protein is CASSPQTGVSNQPQHF. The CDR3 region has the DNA TGTGCCAGTAGTCCACAAACAGGGGTGAGCAATCAGCCCCAGCATTTT.

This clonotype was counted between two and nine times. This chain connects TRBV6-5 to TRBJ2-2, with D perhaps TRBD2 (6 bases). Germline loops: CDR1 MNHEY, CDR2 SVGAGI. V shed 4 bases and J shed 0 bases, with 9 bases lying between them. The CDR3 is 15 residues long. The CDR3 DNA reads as TGTGCCAGCAGTTGGCCGGGGGCGAACACCGGGGAGCTGTTTTTT. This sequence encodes CASSWPGANTGELFF.

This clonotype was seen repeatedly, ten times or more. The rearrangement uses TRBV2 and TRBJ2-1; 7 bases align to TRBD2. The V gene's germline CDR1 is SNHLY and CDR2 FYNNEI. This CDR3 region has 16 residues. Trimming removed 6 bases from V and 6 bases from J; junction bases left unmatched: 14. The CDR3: CASRFLLTSRGNEQFF. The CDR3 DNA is TGTGCCAGCAGATTTTTACTGACTAGCCGTGGCAATGAGCAGTTCTTC.

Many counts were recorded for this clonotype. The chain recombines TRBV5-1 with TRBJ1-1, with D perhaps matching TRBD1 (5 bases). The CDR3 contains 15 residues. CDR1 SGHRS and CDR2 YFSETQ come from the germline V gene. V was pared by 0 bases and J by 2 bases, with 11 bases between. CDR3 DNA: TGCGCCAGCAGCTTGGGAGGGACGGACAACACTGAAGCTTTCTTT. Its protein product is CASSLGGTDNTEAFF. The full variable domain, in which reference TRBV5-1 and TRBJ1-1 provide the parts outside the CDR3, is KAGVTQTPRYLIKTRGQQVTLSCSPISGHRSVSWYQQTPGQGLQFLFEYFSETQRNKGNFPGRFSGRQFSNSRSEMNVSTLELGDSALYLCASSLGGTDNTEAFFGQGTRLTVV.

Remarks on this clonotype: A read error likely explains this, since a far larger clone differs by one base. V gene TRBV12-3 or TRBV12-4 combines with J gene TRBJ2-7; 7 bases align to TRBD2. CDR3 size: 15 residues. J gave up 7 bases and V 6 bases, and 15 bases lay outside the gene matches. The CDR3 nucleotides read TGTGCCAGCAGGGGGGGGACGTTCCTCTACAATGAGCAGTACTTC. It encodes CASRGGTFLYNEQYF.

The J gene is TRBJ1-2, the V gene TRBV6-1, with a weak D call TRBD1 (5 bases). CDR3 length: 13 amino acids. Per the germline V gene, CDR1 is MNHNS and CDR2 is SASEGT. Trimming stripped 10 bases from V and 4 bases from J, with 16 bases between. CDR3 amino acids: CATPGVGGYGYTF. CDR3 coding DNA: TGTGCCACCCCGGGGGTAGGTGGCTATGGCTACACCTTC.

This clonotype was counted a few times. CDR3 sequence (DNA): TGTGCCCGTGAAGACTCCTATAATTCACCCCTCCACTTT. This translates into CAREDSYNSPLHF. The chain has TRBV2 and TRBJ1-6, with D unclear. Trimming took off 11 bases at V and 0 bases at J, with 8 bases between the two ends. The CDR3 runs to 13 residues. Germline CDR1 is SNHLY and CDR2 is FYNNEI.

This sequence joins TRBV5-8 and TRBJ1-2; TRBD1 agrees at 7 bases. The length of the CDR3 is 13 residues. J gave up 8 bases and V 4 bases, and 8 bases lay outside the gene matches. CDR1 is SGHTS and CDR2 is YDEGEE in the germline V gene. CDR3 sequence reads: CASSAQTGRGYTF. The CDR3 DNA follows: TGTGCCAGCAGCGCCCAGACAGGGCGCGGCTACACCTTC.